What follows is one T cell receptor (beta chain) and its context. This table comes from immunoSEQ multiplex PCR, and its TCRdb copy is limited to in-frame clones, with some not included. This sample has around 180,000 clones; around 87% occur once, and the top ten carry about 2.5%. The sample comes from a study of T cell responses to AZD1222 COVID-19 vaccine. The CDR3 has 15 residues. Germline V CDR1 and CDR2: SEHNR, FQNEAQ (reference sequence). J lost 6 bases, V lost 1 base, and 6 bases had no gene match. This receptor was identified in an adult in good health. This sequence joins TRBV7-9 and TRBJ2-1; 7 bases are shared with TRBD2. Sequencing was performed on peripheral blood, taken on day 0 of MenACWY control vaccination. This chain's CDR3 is CASSLVGRSLNEQFF. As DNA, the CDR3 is TGTGCCAGCAGCTTAGTCGGGAGGTCCCTCAATGAGCAGTTCTTC.